The entry below describes one TCR beta chain. No antigen is known for it. Per germline, CDR1 SGHTA and CDR2 FQGTGA. Trimming cost V 5 bases and J 1 base, with 7 bases left between them. The CDR3 loop spans 13 amino acids. The sample originates from a study of cytomegalovirus exposure and HLA in healthy donors. The PCR ran on 60 Vbeta and 13 Jbeta primers. TCRdb's table, derived via immunoSEQ multiplex PCR, lists solely in-frame clones and lacks some. The repertoire holds roughly 81,000 clones, roughly 73% seen once, with roughly 1.9% in the top ten. Study-wide findings and caveats: What TCR beta sequences reportedly achieved was accurate prediction of HLA-A and HLA-B alleles in most subjects.

Specimen: PBMCs. This chain connects TRBV7-3 to TRBJ2-3; possible D gene TRBD2, 5 bases. This clonotype was obtained from a boy younger than 18 in good health and CMV-seronegative. The CDR3 coding sequence is TGTGCCAGCAGCCCGCGGGGCACAGATACGCAGTATTTT. Its protein product is CASSPRGTDTQYF.